This is a list of T cell receptor beta chains from one sample in a study of blood T cell repertoires in COVID-19. Only in-frame clones appear in the TCRdb table, and some are missing; sequencing was by immunoSEQ multiplex PCR. This sample has 190,000 or so clones; nearly 90% occur once, and the top ten carry 0.5% to 0.75%. Sequenced material: peripheral blood. All receptors come from a man between 50 and 59 years old with acute or convalescent COVID-19. CDR3s leave out the opening cysteine and the closing phenylalanine or tryptophan. D genes are given only for firm matches.

length | D | V | CDR3
14 | - | TRBV11-2 | ASSLDLGGFSYEQY
12 | TRBD1 | TRBV10-3 | AIRQDRENTEAF
13 | TRBD1 | TRBV7-2 | ASSSTLGQNQPQH
8 | - | TRBV20-1 | SARRETQY
11 | TRBD1 | TRBV6-5 | ASKRQGFHEQY
10 | TRBD1 | TRBV28 | ASGQGAYGYT
13 | - | TRBV7-2 | ASSLGTVYNSPLH
13 | - | TRBV4-2 | ASSQDKTDTYGYT
8 | TRBD1 | TRBV19 | ASGGQGLF
13 | TRBD2 | TRBV11-2 | ASTLAGGGYNEQF
11 | - | TRBV12-5 | ASSSGTPGELF
11 | - | TRBV7-9 | ASSPLFVETQY
13 | - | TRBV19 | ASSIRFLNTGELF
15 | TRBD2 | TRBV18 | ASSPLGGRASYNEQF
12 | TRBD2 | TRBV5-4 | ASSWTSIADTQY
16 | TRBD1 | TRBV9 | ASSADGWADRAYNEQF